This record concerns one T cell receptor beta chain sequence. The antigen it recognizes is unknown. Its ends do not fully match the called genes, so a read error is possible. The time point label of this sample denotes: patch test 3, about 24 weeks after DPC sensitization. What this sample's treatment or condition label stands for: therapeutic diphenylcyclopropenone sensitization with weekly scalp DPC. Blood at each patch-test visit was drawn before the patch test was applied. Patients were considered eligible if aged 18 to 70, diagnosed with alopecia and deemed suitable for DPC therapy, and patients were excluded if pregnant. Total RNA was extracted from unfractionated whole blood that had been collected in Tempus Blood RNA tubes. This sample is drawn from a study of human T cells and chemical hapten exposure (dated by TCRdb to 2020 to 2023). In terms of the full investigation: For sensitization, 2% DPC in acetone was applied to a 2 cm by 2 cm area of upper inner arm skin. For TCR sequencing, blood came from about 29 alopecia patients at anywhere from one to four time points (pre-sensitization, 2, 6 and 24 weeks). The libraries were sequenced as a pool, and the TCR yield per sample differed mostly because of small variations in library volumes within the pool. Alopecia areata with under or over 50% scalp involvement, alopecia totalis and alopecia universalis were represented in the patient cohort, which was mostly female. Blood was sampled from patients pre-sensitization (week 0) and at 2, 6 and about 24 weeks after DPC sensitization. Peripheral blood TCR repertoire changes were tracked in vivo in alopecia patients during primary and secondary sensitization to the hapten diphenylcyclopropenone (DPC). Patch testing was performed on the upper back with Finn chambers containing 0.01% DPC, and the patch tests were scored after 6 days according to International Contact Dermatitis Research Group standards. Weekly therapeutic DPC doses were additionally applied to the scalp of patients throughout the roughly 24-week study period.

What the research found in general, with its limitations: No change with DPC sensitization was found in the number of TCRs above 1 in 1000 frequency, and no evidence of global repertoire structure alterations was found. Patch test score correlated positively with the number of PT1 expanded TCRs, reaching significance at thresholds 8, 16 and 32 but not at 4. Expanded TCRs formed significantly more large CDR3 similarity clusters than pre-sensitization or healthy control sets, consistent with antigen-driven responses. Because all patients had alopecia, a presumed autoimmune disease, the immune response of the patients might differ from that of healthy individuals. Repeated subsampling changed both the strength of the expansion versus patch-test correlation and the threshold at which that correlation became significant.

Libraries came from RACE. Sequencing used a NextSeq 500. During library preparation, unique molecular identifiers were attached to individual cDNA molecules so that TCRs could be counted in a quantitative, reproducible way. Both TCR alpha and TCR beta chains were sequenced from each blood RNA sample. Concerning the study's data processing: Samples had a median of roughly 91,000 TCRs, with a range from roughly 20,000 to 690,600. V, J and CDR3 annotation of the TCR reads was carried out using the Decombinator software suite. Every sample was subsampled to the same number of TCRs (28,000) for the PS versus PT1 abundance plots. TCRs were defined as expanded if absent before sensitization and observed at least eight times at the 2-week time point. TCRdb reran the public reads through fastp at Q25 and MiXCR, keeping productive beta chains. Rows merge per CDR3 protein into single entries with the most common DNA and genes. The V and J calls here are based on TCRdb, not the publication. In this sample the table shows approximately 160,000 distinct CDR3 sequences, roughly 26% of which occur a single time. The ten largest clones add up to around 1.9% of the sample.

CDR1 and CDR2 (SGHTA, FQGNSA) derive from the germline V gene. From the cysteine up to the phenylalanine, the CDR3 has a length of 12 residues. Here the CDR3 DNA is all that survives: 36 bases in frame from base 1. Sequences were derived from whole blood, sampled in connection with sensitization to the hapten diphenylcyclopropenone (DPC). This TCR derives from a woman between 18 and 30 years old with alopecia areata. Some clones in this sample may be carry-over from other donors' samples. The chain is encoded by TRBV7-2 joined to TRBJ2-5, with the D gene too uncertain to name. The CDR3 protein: CASTLSQETQYF. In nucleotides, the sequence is TGTGCCAGCACCTTATCCCAAGAGACCCAGTACTTC.